This entry lists 28 T cell receptor beta chains sequenced from one sample in a study of blood T cells in healthy people across ages. PCR was performed a second time for about 7 to 12 cycles using a sample-barcoded 5' primer and a J-beta primer mix. MiXCR, run by TCRdb on the 5' RACE reads, gives a single entry per CDR3 protein. The data show 580,000 or so distinct CDR3 sequences, roughly 48% seen once. The sequencing input was blood. These receptors came from a man older than 75 in good health.

The gene calls are TRBV7-2 and TRBJ2-3; 8 positions match TRBD2. Germline V lookup: CDR1 SGHTA, CDR2 FQGNSA. V lost 4 bases to trimming and J lost 3 bases; unmatched junction nucleotides: 6. The CDR3 has 15 residues. Written as DNA, the CDR3 is TGTGCCAGCAGCTCAATAGCGGGGAGAACAGATACGCAGTATTTT. This codes for CASSSIAGRTDTQYF.

A few counts support this clonotype. In nucleotides, the CDR3 is TGTGCCACCAGTGATTTTTCAGGGGCGGGCACAGATACGCAGTATTTT. Amino acids: CATSDFSGAGTDTQYF. The genes are TRBV24-1 and TRBJ2-3; a possible D gene is TRBD1 (6 bases). Trimming cost V 1 base and J 1 base, with 11 bases left between them. Germline lookup yields CDR1 KGHDR and CDR2 SFDVKD. There are 16 residues in the CDR3.

This clonotype was seen a single time. V usage is TRBV29-1 and J usage is TRBJ2-5; 8 bases line up with TRBD2. The J call is doubtful: the DNA matches TRBJ2-7 better. Germline V gene lookup returns CDR1 SQVTM and CDR2 ANQGSEA. This CDR3 is built from 13 residues. CDR3 coding DNA: TGCAGCGTTGATCAGACTAGCGCCGGCGAGCAGTACTTC. Encoded protein: CSVDQTSAGEQYF.

The chain links TRBV20-1 to TRBJ2-3; 9 bases agree with TRBD2. V trimming: 4 bases; J trimming: 2 bases; junction bases outside the gene matches: 10. The CDR3 is 16 amino acids. Germline V lookup: CDR1 DFQATT, CDR2 SNEGSKA (reference sequence). The CDR3 DNA reads TGCAGTGCTAATAGGGGGAGCGGGAGGTCCACAGATACGCAGTATTTT. Translation gives CSANRGSGRSTDTQYF.

J is TRBJ2-3 and V is TRBV20-1; D is possibly TRBD2 (5 bases). The ends were cut back, 6 bases at V and 1 base at J, with 14 bases in the middle. Germline V CDR1 and CDR2: DFQATT, SNEGSKA (reference sequence). The CDR3 extends over 14 amino acids. CDR3 region: CSAGSSLGTDTQYF. The CDR3 nucleotides are TGCAGTGCAGGGAGCTCGTTGGGCACAGATACGCAGTATTTT.

This clonotype was seen many times. The chain joins TRBV7-2 to TRBJ2-7; D call uncertain. V was cut by 3 bases and J by 2 bases, with 5 bases left in between. The CDR3 sequence is 12 residues long. The germline V gene encodes CDR1 SGHTA and CDR2 FQGNSA. The CDR3 DNA reads TGTGCCAGCAGCTTGACTGCCTACGAGCAGTACTTC. It codes for CASSLTAYEQYF.

This clonotype has more than one count but fewer than ten. The V and J genes are TRBV5-1 and TRBJ2-7; TRBD2 aligns across 7 bases. The V gene end was trimmed by 4 bases and the J gene end by 5 bases; junction bases not matched to a gene: 6. The CDR3 sequence is 13 residues long. CDR1 is SGHRS and CDR2 is YFSETQ in the germline V gene. The DNA for the CDR3 is TGCGCCAGCAGCGTGGGACTAAATAACGAGCAGTACTTC. Residues: CASSVGLNNEQYF.

This clonotype turned up a few times. The chain recombines TRBV18 with TRBJ2-1, with D maybe TRBD1 (5 bases). Germline assignment: CDR1 KGHSH and CDR2 LQKENI. V gave up 4 bases and J gave up 0 bases, with 13 bases separating them. The CDR3 has 16 amino acids. The CDR3 nucleotides are TGTGCCAGCTCACTAGTTAGGACAAGCTCCTACAATGAGCAGTTCTTC. This translates into CASSLVRTSSYNEQFF.

The chain is built from TRBV2 and TRBJ2-3, with D possibly being TRBD1 or TRBD2 (6 bases each). V was clipped by 8 bases and J by 0 bases, with 21 bases between them. The germline V gene encodes CDR1 SNHLY and CDR2 FYNNEI. This CDR3 region has 17 residues. DNA of the CDR3: TGTGCCAGCCCCCTGGAATCCGGGGGCCTAAGCACAGATACGCAGTATTTT. Its translation is CASPLESGGLSTDTQYF.

This rearrangement joins TRBV20-1 to TRBJ2-3, with a possible D match to TRBD2 (6 bases). This CDR3 is 15 amino acids long. V dropped 8 bases and J dropped 1 base, with 19 bases sitting between them. Germline V gene lookup returns CDR1 DFQATT and CDR2 SNEGSKA (reference sequence). CDR3 DNA: TGCAGTTGGGGCCGTCGGGAGCACGGCACAGATACGCAGTATTTT. This encodes CSWGRREHGTDTQYF.

The gene calls are TRBV3-1 and TRBJ1-1; D remains ambiguous. Germline V lookup: CDR1 LGHDT, CDR2 YNNKEL (reference sequence). The germline V and J ends were trimmed by 3 bases and 4 bases, with 15 bases remaining between them. The CDR3 sequence is 15 residues long. Here the CDR3 DNA reads TGTGCCAGCAGCCACTATTCGAGGGTGGGCACTGAAGCTTTCTTT. Translation: CASSHYSRVGTEAFF.

The chain combines TRBV29-1 with TRBJ1-2, with TRBD1 identical over 9 bases. The CDR3 runs 12 residues. V shed 7 bases and J 4 bases; nucleotides not matched to a gene: 4. Germline-derived CDR1 and CDR2 are SQVTM and ANQGSEA. CDR3 coding DNA: TGCAGCGGAGGACAGGGGAGCTATGGCTACACCTTC. As protein: CSGGQGSYGYTF.

The rearrangement uses TRBV4-3 and TRBJ2-3; the match to TRBD1 covers 10 bases. Germline loops: CDR1 LGHNA, CDR2 YSLEER. This CDR3 has 15 amino acids. V was clipped by 10 bases and J by 3 bases; unmatched bases: 10. The CDR3 loop is CATSRGTGETDTQYF. DNA of the CDR3: TGCGCCACCTCCCGGGGGACAGGGGAGACAGATACGCAGTATTTT.

This clonotype was counted only a few times. The CDR3 region is CASSQSGYSYEQYF. The DNA of the CDR3 is TGTGCCAGCAGCCAATCGGGGTACTCCTACGAGCAGTACTTC. J is TRBJ2-7 and V is TRBV16, with D uncertain. V lost 0 bases and J lost 0, with 6 bases in between. Germline CDR1 and CDR2: KGHSY and FQNENV. The CDR3 has 14 amino acids.

This clonotype was counted many times. This chain links TRBV11-3 with TRBJ2-1, with 8 bases fitting TRBD2. The CDR3 length is 15 residues. The V gene end was trimmed by 5 bases and the J gene end by 0 bases; junction bases not matched to a gene: 3. CDR1 and CDR2 from the germline V gene are SGHNT and YENEEA. The CDR3 here is CASSRSGSSYNEQFF. The CDR3 DNA is TGTGCCAGCAGCAGAAGCGGGAGCTCCTACAATGAGCAGTTCTTC.

The chain has TRBV20-1 and TRBJ2-4; 10 bases are shared with TRBD2. The assigned J gene may be wrong: the sequence end matches TRBJ2-7 better. This CDR3 spans 13 amino acids. Per the germline V gene, CDR1 is DFQATT and CDR2 is SNEGSKA (reference sequence). The CDR3 reads CSAAVAGGYEQYF. The DNA of the CDR3 is TGCAGTGCAGCAGTAGCGGGGGGTTACGAGCAGTACTTC.

In the case of this clonotype: One end of the junction does not line up with germline, which may come from a read error. This chain links TRBV20-1 with TRBJ2-1; 10 bases are a match to TRBD2. Per the germline V gene, CDR1 is DFQATT and CDR2 is SNEGSKA (reference sequence). This CDR3 spans 18 amino acids. The CDR3 coding sequence is TGCAGTGCCCGGGGTGCTAGCGGGAGTGCCCCACCCTACGATGAGCAGTTCTTC. This sequence encodes CSARGASGSAPPYDEQFF.

The rearrangement joins TRBV3-1 to TRBJ2-7, with 10 positions matching TRBD2. The CDR3 is 17 residues long. The germline gives CDR1 LGHDT, CDR2 YNNKEL (reference sequence). J was trimmed by 0 bases and V by 1 base; bases with no gene match: 6. The CDR3 sequence: CASSQVGLAESSYEQYF. CDR3 sequence (DNA): TGTGCCAGCAGCCAAGTAGGACTAGCGGAGAGCTCCTACGAGCAGTACTTC.

This clonotype has a handful of counts. V gene TRBV24-1 combines with J gene TRBJ2-1; possibly TRBD2 for D (5 bases). V was shortened by 9 bases and J by 4 bases, with 12 bases between the two germline ends. The V gene's germline CDR1 is KGHDR and CDR2 SFDVKD. This CDR3 contains 13 residues. In nucleotides, the CDR3 is TGTGCCACCGAGGGAGAGAGGTACAATGAGCAGTTCTTC. Its protein product is CATEGERYNEQFF.

The rearrangement uses TRBV5-1 and TRBJ2-2; D is perhaps TRBD1 (6 bases). Per the germline V gene, CDR1 is SGHRS and CDR2 is YFSETQ. Deletions cut 4 bases from V and 3 bases from J, with 16 bases between. The CDR3 is 16 residues long. The DNA for the CDR3 is TGCGCCAGCAGCGCCCGGGACAATGGGTACACCGGGGAGCTGTTTTTT. Protein product: CASSARDNGYTGELFF.

The chain is built from TRBV20-1 and TRBJ2-5; tentatively, D is TRBD1 (6 bases). Gene TRBJ2-7 matches the end of the DNA better, so the J call may be wrong. The CDR3 spans 13 residues. Germline lookup yields CDR1 DFQATT and CDR2 SNEGSKA (reference sequence). CDR3 DNA: TGCAGTGCTCACCCTGGGGGCAGGAGCGAGCAGTACTTC. Protein sequence: CSAHPGGRSEQYF.

This clonotype has only a few counts. This chain joins TRBV27 and TRBJ1-4, with TRBD1 identical over 8 bases. The CDR3 consists of 17 residues. V shed 5 bases, J shed 3 bases, and the junction held 11 bases outside the gene matches. Germline CDR1 reads MNHEY; CDR2 reads SMNVEV (reference sequence). The CDR3 nucleotides read TGTGCCAGCAGTACGGCCAGGGGGCTTGGGTCTAATGAAAAACTGTTTTTT. Its translation is CASSTARGLGSNEKLFF.

This chain connects TRBV6-5 to TRBJ1-1; the match to TRBD1 covers 8 bases. Per germline, CDR1 MNHEY and CDR2 SVGAGI. This CDR3 comprises 16 residues. V was pared by 0 bases and J by 6 bases, with 9 bases of the junction left unmatched. CDR3 amino acids: CASSYSSGRGRPEAFF. CDR3 DNA: TGTGCCAGCAGTTACTCGAGTGGCAGGGGGCGGCCTGAAGCTTTCTTT.

The chain uses TRBV7-9 and TRBJ2-1, with 11 nucleotides matching TRBD1. Losses at the gene ends were 6 bases for V and 7 bases for J; bases not matched to a gene: 5. This CDR3 region has 14 residues. CDR1 SEHNR and CDR2 FQNEAQ come from the germline V gene (reference sequence). This CDR3 reads CASSQGQGANEQFF. For the CDR3, the DNA is TGTGCCAGCAGTCAAGGACAGGGGGCTAATGAGCAGTTCTTC.

This clonotype has only a few counts. This may arise from a read error, as a much more abundant clone is one base away. The chain carries TRBV6-5 and TRBJ2-5; 8 positions match TRBD1. The germline V gene has CDR1 MNHEY and CDR2 SVGAGI. The CDR3 has 13 residues. V was clipped by 6 bases and J by 11 bases; unmatched bases: 11. The CDR3 DNA follows: TGTGCCAGCAGGAAACAGGGGGTAGGTGAGCAGTACTTC. This gives the protein CASRKQGVGEQYF.

The chain employs TRBV7-9 and TRBJ1-1; 7 bases are a match to TRBD1. Germline assignment: CDR1 SEHNR and CDR2 FQNEAQ (reference sequence). This CDR3 region has 14 residues. The J segment lost 10 bases and the V segment lost 5 bases, leaving 13 bases of the junction unmatched. The CDR3 bases are TGTGCCAGCAGCCCCGACAGGGTGGTGGTAGCAGCTTTCTTT. Its protein product is CASSPDRVVVAAFF.

V is TRBV5-1 and J is TRBJ2-5; 9 nucleotides agree with TRBD2. This CDR3 is built from 17 residues. Trimming cost V 4 bases and J 2 bases; bases outside gene matches: 12. CDR1 is SGHRS and CDR2 is YFSETQ in the germline V gene. The CDR3 DNA follows: TGCGCCAGCAGCCCCCAACCTAGCGGGACCTCGCAAGAGACCCAGTACTTC. Protein sequence: CASSPQPSGTSQETQYF.

This clonotype was picked up many times. This chain links TRBV29-1 with TRBJ1-1; D not resolved. The V gene lost 7 bases and the J gene lost 4 bases, with 16 bases spanning the gap. The CDR3 loop spans 13 amino acids. The V gene's germline CDR1 is SQVTM and CDR2 ANQGSEA. CDR3 sequence (DNA): TGCAGCGCCCCGGGGAATCTGGGCACTGAAGCTTTCTTT. Translation: CSAPGNLGTEAFF.